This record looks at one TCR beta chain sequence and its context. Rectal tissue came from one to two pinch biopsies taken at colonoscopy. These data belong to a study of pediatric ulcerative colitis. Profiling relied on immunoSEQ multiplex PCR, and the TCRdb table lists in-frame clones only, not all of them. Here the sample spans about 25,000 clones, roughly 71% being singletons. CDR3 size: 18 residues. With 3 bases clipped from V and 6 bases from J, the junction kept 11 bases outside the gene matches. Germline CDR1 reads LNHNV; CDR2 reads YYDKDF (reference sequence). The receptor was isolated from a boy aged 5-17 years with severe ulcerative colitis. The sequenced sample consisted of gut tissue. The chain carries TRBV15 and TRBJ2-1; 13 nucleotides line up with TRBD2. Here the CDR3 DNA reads TGTGCCACCAGCAGTCGCGCGGGAACTAGCGGGAGGGCCAATGAGCAGTTCTTC. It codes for CATSSRAGTSGRANEQFF. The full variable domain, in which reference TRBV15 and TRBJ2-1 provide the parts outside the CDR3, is DAMVIQNPRYQVTQFGKPVTLSCSQTLNHNVMYWYQQKSSQAPKLLFHYYDKDFNNEADTPDNFQSRRPNTSFCFLDIRSPGLGDTAMYLCATSSRAGTSGRANEQFFGPGTRLTVL.